The present TCR beta chain was sequenced within a study of breast tumors, draining lymph nodes, adjacent tissues. V was shortened by 7 bases and J by 8 bases, with 23 bases between the two germline ends. Germline V gives CDR1 MNHEY, CDR2 SMNVEV (reference sequence). This CDR3 is built from 15 residues. TCRdb used MiXCR to reprocess the multiplex PCR reads, holding one entry per CDR3 protein. The sample includes fewer than 140,000 distinct CDR3 sequences, about 31% of them seen just once. Axillary draining lymph nodes of breast cancer patients supplied the node samples. This clonotype was observed many times.

The chain is built from TRBV27 and TRBJ1-2, with TRBD1 as a possible D gene (6 bases). Sample: axillary lymph node tissue. The clonotype comes from a female donor with breast cancer. Some clones in this sample may be carry-over from other donors' samples. The CDR3 DNA sequence: TGTGCCAGCACCACCCGGCAGGGGATGGGGGAGGGCTACACCTTC. It translates to CASTTRQGMGEGYTF.